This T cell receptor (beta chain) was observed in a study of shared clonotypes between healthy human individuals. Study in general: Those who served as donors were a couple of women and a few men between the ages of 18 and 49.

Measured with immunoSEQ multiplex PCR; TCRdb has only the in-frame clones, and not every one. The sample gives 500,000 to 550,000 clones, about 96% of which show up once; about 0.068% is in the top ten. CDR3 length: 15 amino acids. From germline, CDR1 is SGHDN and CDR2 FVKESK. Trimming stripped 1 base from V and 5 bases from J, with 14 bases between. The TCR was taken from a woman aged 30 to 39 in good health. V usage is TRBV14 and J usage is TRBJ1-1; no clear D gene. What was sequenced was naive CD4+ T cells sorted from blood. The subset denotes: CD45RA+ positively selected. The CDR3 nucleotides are TGTGCCAGCAGCCAAGGGATTCGGGGATTTACTGAAGCTTTCTTT. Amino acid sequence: CASSQGIRGFTEAFF. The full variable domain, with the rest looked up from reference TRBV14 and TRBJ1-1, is EAGVTQFPSHSVIEKGQTVTLRCDPISGHDNLYWYRRVMGKEIKFLLHFVKESKQDESGMPNNRFLAERTGGTYSTLKVQPAELEDSGVYFCASSQGIRGFTEAFFGQGTRLTVV.